One and the same sample provided the 21 T cell receptor beta chains below, sequenced in a study of OX40 agonist ivuxolimab in advanced cancers. TCRdb's table, derived via immunoSEQ multiplex PCR, lists solely in-frame clones and lacks some. The sample holds 77,000 or so clones, roughly 86% seen once. Material: CD4+ or CD8+ T cells sorted from blood, obtained in a trial of the OX40 agonist ivuxolimab. These TCRs come from an adult with an advanced solid tumor such as melanoma, head and neck, liver or kidney cancer.

CDR3 sequence (DNA): TGCAGCGTTGAAGACCGTTTGGGACTAGCGGGTCGGGAGCAGTACTTC. Its protein is CSVEDRLGLAGREQYF. This chain connects TRBV29-1 to TRBJ2-7; 12 nucleotides align to TRBD2. The CDR3 contains 16 residues. V trimming: 0 bases; J trimming: 7 bases; junction bases outside the gene matches: 10. Germline assignment: CDR1 SQVTM and CDR2 ANQGSEA.

The V and J genes are TRBV7-2 and TRBJ2-6; TRBD2 might be the D (5 bases). From germline, CDR1 is SGHTA and CDR2 FQGNSA. The CDR3 totals 15 residues. With 5 bases removed from V and 4 bases from J, the gap between germline ends came to 12 bases. The CDR3 region is CASSLVPGGANVLTF. DNA for the CDR3: TGTGCCAGCAGCCTCGTACCGGGGGGGGCCAACGTCCTGACTTTC.

The V call is TRBV7-8, the J call TRBJ1-3; perhaps TRBD1 as D (6 bases). Trimming took 1 base from V and 1 from J, leaving 14 bases between them. Looked up from germline, CDR1 is SGHVS and CDR2 is FQNEAQ. The CDR3 is made up of 17 amino acids. The CDR3 DNA follows: TGTGCCAGCAGCTTAGGACAGCAGGGGATTTCTGGAAACACCATATATTTT. As protein: CASSLGQQGISGNTIYF.

There are a few counts of this clone. The rearrangement uses TRBV6-5 and TRBJ1-2; a weak D match, TRBD1 (5 bases). The germline CDR1 and CDR2 sequences are MNHEY and SVGAGI. The CDR3 is 14 residues long. V was clipped by 5 bases and J by 7 bases, with 17 bases between them. CDR3 nucleotide sequence: TGTGCCAGCAGTCCAAACGGGGGAGTTCGTGGCTACACCTTC. This gives the protein CASSPNGGVRGYTF.

This rearrangement joins TRBV19 to TRBJ2-3, with 7 bases lining up with TRBD2. The length of the CDR3 is 13 residues. CDR1 is LNHDA and CDR2 is SQIVND in the germline V gene (reference sequence). The V and J ends lost 11 bases and 4 bases, in that order; junction bases with no gene match: 9. The DNA of the CDR3 is TGTGCCGTCGGCCAGGGAGGGTCAGATACGCAGTATTTT. It translates to CAVGQGGSDTQYF.

J is TRBJ2-7 and V is TRBV30; D might be TRBD1 (5 bases). The CDR3 is 16 residues long. The ends were cut back, 0 bases at V and 0 bases at J, with 15 bases in the middle. The V gene's germline CDR1 is GTSNPN and CDR2 SVGIG (reference sequence). In DNA form, the CDR3 reads TGTGCCTGGAGTGTAACATACAGGCTGAACTCCTACGAGCAGTACTTC. Its translation is CAWSVTYRLNSYEQYF. Variable domain in full (rest from reference TRBV30 and TRBJ2-7): SQTIHQWPATLVQPVGSPLSLECTVEGTSNPNLYWYRQAAGRGLQLLFYSVGIGQISSEVPQNLSASRPQDRQFILSSKKLLLSDSGFYLCAWSVTYRLNSYEQYFGPGTRLTVT.

This chain's CDR3 is CASSYTGAGGYTF. The CDR3 bases are TGTGCCAGCAGTTATACAGGGGCGGGTGGCTACACCTTC. The chain is built from TRBV6-5 and TRBJ1-2, with 7 bases aligning to TRBD1. Per germline, CDR1 MNHEY and CDR2 SVGAGI. The CDR3 loop spans 13 amino acids. With V trimmed by 3 bases and J by 7 bases, 5 bases remained unmatched.

V is TRBV28 and J is TRBJ1-6; TRBD1 might be the D (5 bases). The CDR3 sequence is 13 residues long. Germline V gene data show CDR1 as MDHEN and CDR2 as SYDVKM. V lost 2 bases and J lost 10, with 9 bases in between. The CDR3 region is CASSLQGWSPLHF. The CDR3 DNA sequence: TGTGCCAGCAGTTTACAGGGTTGGTCACCCCTCCACTTT. Using reference TRBV28 and TRBJ1-6 for the parts outside the CDR3, the full variable domain is DVKVTQSSRYLVKRTGEKVFLECVQDMDHENMFWYRQDPGLGLRLIYFSYDVKMKEKGDIPEGYSVSREKKERFSLILESASTNQTSMYLCASSLQGWSPLHFGNGTRLTVT.

The chain carries TRBV5-6 and TRBJ1-6; D is undetermined. Germline V gives CDR1 SGHDT, CDR2 YYEEEE. The CDR3 has 18 residues. V lost 0 bases to trimming and J lost 9 bases, with 22 bases between them. The CDR3 sequence: CASSLAVGPSRSSSPLHF. In nucleotides, the CDR3 is TGTGCCAGCAGCTTGGCCGTAGGTCCCTCGAGGAGTAGTTCACCCCTCCACTTT. Filled out from reference TRBV5-6 and TRBJ1-6, the complete variable domain reads DAGVTQSPTHLIKTRGQQVTLRCSPKSGHDTVSWYQQALGQGPQFIFQYYEEEERQRGNFPDRFSGHQFPNYSSELNVNALLLGDSALYLCASSLAVGPSRSSSPLHFGNGTRLTVT.

CDR3 region: CASSLAPEGYEQYF. The CDR3 DNA is TGTGCCAGCAGTTTGGCCCCGGAGGGATACGAGCAGTACTTC. The chain couples TRBV6-5 to TRBJ2-7; D perhaps matches TRBD2 (6 bases). Germline-derived CDR1 and CDR2 are MNHEY and SVGAGI. The V gene lost 4 bases and the J gene lost 4 bases, with 14 bases spanning the gap. CDR3 length equals 14 residues.

This sequence joins TRBV10-1 and TRBJ1-1; TRBD1 agrees at 7 bases. The J segment lost 4 bases and the V segment lost 6 bases, leaving 5 bases of the junction unmatched. Looked up from germline, CDR1 is WNHNN and CDR2 is SYGVQD (reference sequence). This CDR3 comprises 13 residues. Written as DNA, the CDR3 is TGCGCCAGCAGAGCAGGGGGTAGCACTGAAGCTTTCTTT. Translating gives CASRAGGSTEAFF.

The rearrangement joins TRBV4-1 to TRBJ2-7; 8 nucleotides line up with TRBD1. There are 15 residues in the CDR3. Germline trimming cut 5 bases from V and 1 base from J; bases unmatched to any gene: 7. CDR1 MGHRA and CDR2 YSYEKL come from the germline V gene. In nucleotides, the CDR3 is TGCGCCAGCAGCAAGGCAGGACAGGGTTCCTACGAGCAGTACTTC. This sequence encodes CASSKAGQGSYEQYF.

J is TRBJ1-5 and V is TRBV2; D may be TRBD1 (5 bases). V lost 8 bases and J 7 bases, leaving 18 bases between the germline ends. There are 14 residues in the CDR3. The germline V gene encodes CDR1 SNHLY and CDR2 FYNNEI. CDR3 amino acids: CASLSPKAGQPQHF. The CDR3 nucleotides are TGTGCCAGCCTGTCCCCGAAGGCAGGGCAGCCCCAGCATTTT.

The table lists this clone with a few counts. The chain is built from TRBV2 and TRBJ2-7; D call uncertain. V lost 7 bases to trimming and J lost 6 bases, with 10 bases between them. Germline V CDR1 and CDR2: SNHLY, FYNNEI. This CDR3 contains 11 residues. In DNA form, the CDR3 reads TGTGCCAGCACTTCGTCGTTCGAGCAGTACTTC. This sequence encodes CASTSSFEQYF.

This chain connects TRBV5-1 to TRBJ1-5; no reliable D call. The CDR3 has 13 residues. Per germline, CDR1 SGHRS and CDR2 YFSETQ. V lost 7 bases to trimming and J lost 0 bases, with 8 bases between them. The CDR3 sequence: CASGIDSNQPQHF. The CDR3 nucleotides are TGCGCCAGCGGAATAGATAGCAATCAGCCCCAGCATTTT.

The chain uses TRBV18 and TRBJ1-2; D is unclear. Germline loops: CDR1 KGHSH, CDR2 LQKENI. CDR3 length equals 13 residues. Between the trimmed V and J ends, which lost 6 bases and 2 bases, there was a span of 10 bases. In DNA, the CDR3 is TGTGCCAGCTCTGACGACGGCAACTATGGCTACACCTTC. Translated: CASSDDGNYGYTF.

This chain joins TRBV25-1 and TRBJ1-6, with D possibly matching TRBD1 (5 bases). Looked up from germline, CDR1 is MGHDK and CDR2 is SYGVNS. V lost 3 bases to trimming and J lost 5 bases, with 11 bases between them. The CDR3 spans 15 residues. The DNA of the CDR3 is TGTGCCAGCAGTGACCACAGGCGAAATAATTCACCCCTCCACTTT. As protein: CASSDHRRNNSPLHF.

DNA of the CDR3: TGTGCCACAGGAAGGATCCTCGGCAATCAGCCCCAGCATTTT. Its translation is CATGRILGNQPQHF. The chain has TRBV27 and TRBJ1-5; D gene ambiguous. Trimming stripped 10 bases from V and 2 bases from J, with 15 bases between. CDR3 size: 14 residues. In germline, CDR1 is MNHEY, CDR2 SMNVEV (reference sequence).

The table lists this clone with a count of one. J is TRBJ1-4 and V is TRBV7-2, with D perhaps matching TRBD1 (6 bases). This CDR3 is built from 15 residues. The ends were cut back, 2 bases at V and 5 bases at J, with 12 bases in the middle. Per the germline V gene, CDR1 is SGHTA and CDR2 is FQGNSA. The CDR3 nucleotides are TGTGCCAGCAGCTTATTCGGACAGAGCAATGAAAAACTGTTTTTT. It encodes CASSLFGQSNEKLFF.

The chain links TRBV29-1 to TRBJ1-5, with D possibly TRBD1 on 6 matching bases. CDR1 and CDR2 (germline): SQVTM, ANQGSEA. V lost 5 bases and J lost 0, with 8 bases in between. The CDR3 covers 13 residues. CDR3 in DNA: TGCAGCGTTCGACAGGATAGCAATCAGCCCCAGCATTTT. The encoded protein is CSVRQDSNQPQHF.

This chain uses TRBV7-3 with TRBJ2-1; 7 nucleotides match TRBD2. V trimming: 3 bases; J trimming: 8 bases; junction bases outside the gene matches: 10. The CDR3 runs to 15 residues. Germline V lookup: CDR1 SGHTA, CDR2 FQGTGA. The CDR3 bases are TGTGCCAGCAGCTTGGCGGGAGTCCGTATAGATGAGCAGTTCTTC. Amino acid sequence: CASSLAGVRIDEQFF.